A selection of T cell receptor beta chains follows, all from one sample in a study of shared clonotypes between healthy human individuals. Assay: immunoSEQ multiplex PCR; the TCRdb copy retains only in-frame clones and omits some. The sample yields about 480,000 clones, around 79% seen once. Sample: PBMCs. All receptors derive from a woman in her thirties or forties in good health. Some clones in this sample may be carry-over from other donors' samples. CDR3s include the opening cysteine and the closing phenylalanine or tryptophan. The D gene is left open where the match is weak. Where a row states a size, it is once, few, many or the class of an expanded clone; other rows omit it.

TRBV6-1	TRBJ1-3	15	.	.	CASSRQADSGNTIYF	TGTGCCAGCAGTCGACAGGCAGACTCTGGAAACACCATATATTTT
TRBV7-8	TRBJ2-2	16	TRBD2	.	CASSLSGMGNTGELFF	TGTGCCAGCAGCTTAAGCGGGATGGGTAACACCGGGGAGCTGTTTTTT
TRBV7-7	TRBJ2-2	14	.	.	CASSNRKNTGELFF	TGTGCCAGCAGTAACCGGAAGAACACCGGGGAGCTGTTTTTT
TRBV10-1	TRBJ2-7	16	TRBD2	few	CARLIAGGQLAYEQYF	TGCGCCAGACTAATAGCGGGAGGACAACTCGCCTACGAGCAGTACTTC
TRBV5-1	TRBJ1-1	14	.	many	CASSPTVGYTEAFF	TGCGCCAGCAGCCCGACAGTCGGGTATACTGAAGCTTTCTTT
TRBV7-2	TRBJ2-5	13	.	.	CASGRQTQETQYF	TGTGCCAGCGGTCGGCAGACTCAAGAGACCCAGTACTTC
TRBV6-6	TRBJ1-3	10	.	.	CASRGNTIYF	TGTGCCAGCCGTGGAAACACCATATATTTT
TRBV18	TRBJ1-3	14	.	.	CASSLQGSGNTIYF	TGTGCCAGCTCACTTCAGGGTTCTGGAAACACCATATATTTT
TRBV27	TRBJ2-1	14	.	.	CASSLYWGYNEQFF	TGTGCCAGCAGTTTATACTGGGGGTACAATGAGCAGTTCTTC
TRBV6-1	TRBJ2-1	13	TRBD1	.	CASSPGTDNEQFF	TGTGCCAGCAGCCCCGGGACAGACAATGAGCAGTTCTTC
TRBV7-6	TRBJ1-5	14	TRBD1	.	CASSLEQGNQPQHF	TGTGCCAGCAGCTTAGAACAGGGGAACCAGCCCCAGCATTTT
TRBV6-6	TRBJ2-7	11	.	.	CASSEGYEQYF	TGTGCCAGCAGTGAGGGCTACGAGCAGTACTTC
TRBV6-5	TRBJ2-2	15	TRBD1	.	CASSLGTGNTGELFF	TGTGCCAGCAGCCTTGGGACAGGGAACACCGGGGAGCTGTTTTTT
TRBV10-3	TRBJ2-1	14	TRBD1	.	CAISVGQGWNEQFF	TGTGCCATCAGTGTTGGACAGGGCTGGAATGAGCAGTTCTTC
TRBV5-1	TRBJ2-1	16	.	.	CASSLEGSPQYNEQFF	TGCGCCAGCAGCTTGGAAGGGTCACCCCAATACAATGAGCAGTTCTTC
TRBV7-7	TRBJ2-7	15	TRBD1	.	CASSLRTGGFYEQYF	TGTGCCAGCAGCTTGCGGACAGGGGGGTTCTACGAGCAGTACTTC
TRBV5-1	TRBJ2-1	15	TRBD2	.	CASSLRLAGTNEQFF	TGCGCCAGCAGCTTGCGGTTAGCGGGAACCAATGAGCAGTTCTTC
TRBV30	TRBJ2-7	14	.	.	CAWTQGEGVWEQYF	TGTGCCTGGACCCAGGGTGAGGGGGTATGGGAGCAGTACTTC
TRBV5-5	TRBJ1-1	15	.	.	CASSLTGMEGAEAFF	TGTGCCAGCAGCTTGACAGGGATGGAAGGCGCTGAAGCTTTCTTT
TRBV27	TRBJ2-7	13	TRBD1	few	CASSFKQGSEQYF	TGTGCCAGCAGTTTTAAACAGGGGTCCGAGCAGTACTTC
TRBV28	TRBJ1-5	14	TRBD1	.	CASSLGTENQPQHF	TGTGCCAGCAGTTTGGGGACAGAAAATCAGCCCCAGCATTTT
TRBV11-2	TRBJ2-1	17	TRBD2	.	CASSLSGSLAGDDEQFF	TGTGCCAGCAGCCTATCAGGTTCACTAGCGGGAGATGATGAGCAGTTCTTC
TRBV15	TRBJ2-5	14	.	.	CATSRDGIEETQYF	TGTGCCACCAGCAGAGATGGGATAGAAGAGACCCAGTACTTC
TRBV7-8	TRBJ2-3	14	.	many	CASSLDGSTDTQYF	TGTGCCAGCAGCTTAGATGGGAGCACAGATACGCAGTATTTT
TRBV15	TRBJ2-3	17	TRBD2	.	CATSRDPGEGPADTQYF	TGTGCCACCAGCAGAGATCCGGGGGAGGGCCCGGCAGATACGCAGTATTTT
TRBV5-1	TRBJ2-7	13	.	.	CASSLGGGYEQYF	TGCGCCAGCAGCTTGGGAGGGGGCTACGAGCAGTACTTC
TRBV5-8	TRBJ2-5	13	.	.	CASSFRGGETQYF	TGTGCCAGCAGCTTCAGGGGCGGGGAGACCCAGTACTTC
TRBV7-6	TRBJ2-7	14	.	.	CASSPGASTYEQYF	TGTGCCAGCTCACCAGGGGCCTCTACCTACGAGCAGTACTTC
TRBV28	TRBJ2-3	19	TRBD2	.	CASSFIGSGRALGTDTQYF	TGTGCCAGCAGTTTTATTGGTAGCGGGAGGGCCCTCGGCACAGATACGCAGTATTTT
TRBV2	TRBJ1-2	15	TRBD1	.	CASNTDRGRGYGYTF	TGTGCCAGCAACACGGACAGGGGGCGCGGCTATGGCTACACCTTC
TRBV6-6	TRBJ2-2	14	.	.	CASSDSGVTGELFF	TGTGCCAGCAGTGACTCCGGCGTGACCGGGGAGCTGTTTTTT
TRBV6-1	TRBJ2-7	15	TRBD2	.	CASMFKASGSYEQYF	TGTGCCAGCATGTTCAAGGCTAGCGGGAGCTACGAGCAGTACTTC
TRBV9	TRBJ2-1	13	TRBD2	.	CASSVETSDPPVF	TGTGCCAGCAGCGTAGAGACTAGCGATCCGCCAGTCTTC
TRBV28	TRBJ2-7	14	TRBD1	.	CASSFVAGGHEQYF	TGTGCCAGCAGTTTCGTGGCAGGGGGCCACGAGCAGTACTTC
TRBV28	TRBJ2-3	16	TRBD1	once	CASSTTGTGDADTQYF	TGTGCCAGCAGTACGACCGGGACAGGGGATGCAGATACGCAGTATTTT
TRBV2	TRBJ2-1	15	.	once	CASSRNAGMGDEQFF	TGTGCCAGCAGCCGCAACGCGGGCATGGGGGATGAGCAGTTCTTC
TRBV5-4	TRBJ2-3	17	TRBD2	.	CASSWGLAGELTDTQYF	TGTGCCAGCAGTTGGGGACTAGCGGGAGAGCTCACAGATACGCAGTATTTT
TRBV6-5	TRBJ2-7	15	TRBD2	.	CASSPGVAGIYEQYF	TGTGCCAGCAGCCCCGGGGTAGCGGGAATTTACGAGCAGTACTTC
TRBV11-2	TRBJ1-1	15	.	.	CASSLVAGTNTEAFF	TGTGCCAGCAGCTTAGTGGCAGGGACGAACACTGAAGCTTTCTTT
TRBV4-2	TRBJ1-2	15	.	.	CASSQDTGKNYGYTF	TGTGCCAGCAGCCAAGATACAGGGAAGAACTATGGCTACACCTTC
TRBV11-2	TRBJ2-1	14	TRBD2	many	CASQTSGRYNEQFF	TGTGCCAGCCAGACTAGCGGGAGATACAATGAGCAGTTCTTC
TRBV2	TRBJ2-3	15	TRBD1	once	CASSQTGLRTDTQYF	TGTGCCAGCAGTCAGACAGGGCTTCGCACAGATACGCAGTATTTT
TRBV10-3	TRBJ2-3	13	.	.	CAIGGAGADTQYF	TGTGCCATCGGGGGGGCGGGTGCAGATACGCAGTATTTT
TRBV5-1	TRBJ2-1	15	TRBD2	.	CASSRPSGRGDEQFF	TGCGCCAGCAGCAGGCCCAGCGGGAGAGGGGATGAGCAGTTCTTC
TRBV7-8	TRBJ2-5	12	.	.	CASSRSQETQYF	TGTGCCAGCAGCAGGAGCCAAGAGACCCAGTACTTC
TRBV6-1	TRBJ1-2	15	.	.	CASRLADGGGAGYTF	TGTGCCAGCAGGCTCGCTGACGGAGGCGGGGCTGGCTACACCTTC
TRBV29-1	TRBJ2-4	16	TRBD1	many	CSVVRGQGTAKNIQYF	TGCAGCGTTGTCAGGGGACAGGGGACGGCCAAAAACATTCAGTACTTC
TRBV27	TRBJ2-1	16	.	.	CASSLGLAVSDNEQFF	TGTGCCAGCAGTTTAGGGTTGGCGGTTTCGGACAATGAGCAGTTCTTC
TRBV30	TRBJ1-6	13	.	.	CAWSSGVRSPLHF	TGTGCCTGGAGTTCAGGGGTGCGTTCACCCCTCCACTTT
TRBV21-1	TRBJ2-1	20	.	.	CASSKVEGTSGRLGLDEQFF	TGTGCCAGCAGCAAAGTCGAAGGGACTAGCGGGAGGTTGGGTTTGGATGAGCAGTTCTTC
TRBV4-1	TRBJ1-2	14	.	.	CASSQGPAGYGYTF	TGCGCCAGCAGCCAAGGGCCGGCAGGCTATGGCTACACCTTC
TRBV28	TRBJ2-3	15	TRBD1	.	CASSPRGMGTDTQYF	TGTGCCAGCAGTCCCAGGGGGATGGGGACAGATACGCAGTATTTT
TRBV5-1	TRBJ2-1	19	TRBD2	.	CASSFNRASGTTSYNEQFF	TGCGCCAGCAGCTTTAATAGGGCTAGCGGGACAACCTCCTACAATGAGCAGTTCTTC
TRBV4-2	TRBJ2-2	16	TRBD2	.	CASSQVPREDTGELFF	TGTGCCAGCAGCCAAGTCCCCCGGGAGGACACCGGGGAGCTGTTTTTT
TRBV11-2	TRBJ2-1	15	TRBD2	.	CASSLVHPAGGREFF	TGTGCCAGCAGCTTAGTCCATCCAGCGGGAGGAAGGGAATTCTTC
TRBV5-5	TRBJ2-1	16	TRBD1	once	CASSGGTGGVYNEQFF	TGTGCCAGCAGCGGGGGTACAGGGGGCGTCTACAATGAGCAGTTCTTC
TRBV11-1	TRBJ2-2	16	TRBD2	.	CASSSTSGRLTGELFF	TGTGCCAGCAGCTCTACTAGCGGGAGACTCACCGGGGAGCTGTTTTTT